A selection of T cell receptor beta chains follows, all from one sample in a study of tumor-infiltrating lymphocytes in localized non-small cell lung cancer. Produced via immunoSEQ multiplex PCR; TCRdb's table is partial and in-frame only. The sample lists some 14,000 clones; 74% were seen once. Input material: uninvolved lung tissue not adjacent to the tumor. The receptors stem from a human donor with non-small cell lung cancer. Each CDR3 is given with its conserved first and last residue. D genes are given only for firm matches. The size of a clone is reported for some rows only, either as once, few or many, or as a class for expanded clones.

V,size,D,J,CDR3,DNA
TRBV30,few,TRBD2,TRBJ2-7,CAWKGTSPNEQYF,TGTGCCTGGAAGGGGACTAGCCCCAACGAGCAGTACTTC
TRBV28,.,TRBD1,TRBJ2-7,CASSSRGQVSPNVAEQYF,TGTGCCAGCAGTTCCCGGGGACAGGTCTCTCCTAATGTAGCCGAGCAGTACTTC
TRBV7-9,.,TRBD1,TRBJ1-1,CASSPGQGSTEAFF,TGTGCCAGCAGCCCCGGACAGGGAAGCACTGAAGCTTTCTTT
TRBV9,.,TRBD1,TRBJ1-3,CASSDPQGFSGNTIYF,TGTGCCAGCAGCGACCCACAGGGGTTCTCTGGAAACACCATATATTTT
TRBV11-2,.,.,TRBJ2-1,CASSRASPSSYNEQFF,TGTGCCAGCAGCCGGGCTTCCCCTAGCTCCTACAATGAGCAGTTCTTC
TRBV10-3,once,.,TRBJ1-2,CAISDAGSFQNSYGYTF,TGTGCCATCAGTGACGCAGGGAGTTTCCAAAATTCCTATGGCTACACCTTC
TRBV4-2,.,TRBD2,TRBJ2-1,CASGNSGGYNEQFF,TGTGCCAGCGGAAATAGCGGGGGCTACAATGAGCAGTTCTTC
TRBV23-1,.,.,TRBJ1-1,CASSPESNTEAFF,TGCGCCAGCAGTCCCGAATCGAACACTGAAGCTTTCTTT
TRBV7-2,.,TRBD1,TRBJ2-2,CASSPSTGGAGGELFF,TGTGCCAGCAGCCCGTCGACAGGGGGCGCGGGCGGGGAGCTGTTTTTT
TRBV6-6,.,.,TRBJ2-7,CASSYSQVLFLEQYF,TGTGCCAGCAGTTACTCGCAGGTACTGTTTCTCGAGCAGTACTTC
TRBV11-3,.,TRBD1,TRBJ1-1,CASSPRTGGGAFF,TGTGCCAGCAGCCCTCGCACAGGGGGCGGTGCTTTCTTT
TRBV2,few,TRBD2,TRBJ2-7,CASSRGGTSGSHISYEQYF,TGTGCCAGCAGTCGCGGAGGGACTAGCGGGAGCCATATCTCCTACGAGCAGTACTTC
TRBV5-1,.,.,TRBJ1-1,CASNTRGSRGTEAFF,TGCGCCAGCAACACCAGAGGGTCGAGGGGAACTGAAGCTTTCTTT
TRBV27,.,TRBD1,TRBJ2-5,CASSPGQGEETQYF,TGTGCCAGCAGTCCAGGACAGGGGGAAGAGACCCAGTACTTC
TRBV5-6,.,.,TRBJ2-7,CASSLGELRLLTYEQYF,TGTGCCAGCAGCTTGGGGGAGTTAAGGTTGCTTACCTACGAGCAGTACTTC
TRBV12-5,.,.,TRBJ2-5,CASGARGEEETQYF,TGTGCTAGTGGTGCCAGGGGAGAAGAGGAGACCCAGTACTTC
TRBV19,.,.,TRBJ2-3,CASSIRGSSQYF,TGTGCCAGTAGTATACGAGGGAGCTCGCAGTATTTT
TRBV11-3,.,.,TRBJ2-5,CASSARRGQETQYF,TGTGCCAGCAGCGCACGGAGGGGTCAAGAGACCCAGTACTTC
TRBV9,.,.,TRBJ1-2,CASSVADIFNYGYTF,TGTGCCAGCAGCGTAGCTGATATCTTTAACTATGGCTACACCTTC
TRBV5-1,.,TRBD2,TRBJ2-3,CASSRGLAGHTDTQYF,TGCGCCAGCAGCCGAGGACTAGCGGGCCACACAGATACGCAGTATTTT
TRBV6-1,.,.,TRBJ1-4,CASSASRQHNEKLFF,TGTGCCAGCAGTGCCAGCCGGCAGCATAATGAAAAACTGTTTTTT
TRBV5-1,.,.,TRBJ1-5,CASSMEGDQPQHF,TGCGCCAGCAGCATGGAGGGGGATCAGCCCCAGCATTTT
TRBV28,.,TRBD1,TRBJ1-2,CASSFSRGQNGYTF,TGTGCCAGCAGTTTCTCCAGGGGGCAAAATGGCTACACCTTC
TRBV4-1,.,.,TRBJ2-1,CASSQEARGNEQFF,TGCGCCAGCAGCCAAGAGGCCAGGGGTAATGAGCAGTTCTTC
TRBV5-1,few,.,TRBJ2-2,CASSATGELFF,TGCGCCAGCAGCGCCACCGGGGAGCTGTTTTTT
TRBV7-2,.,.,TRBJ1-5,CASSFTSNQPQHF,TGTGCCAGCAGCTTCACTAGCAATCAGCCCCAGCATTTT
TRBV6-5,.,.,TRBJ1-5,CASSYRGQNQPQHF,TGTGCCAGCAGTTATCGGGGGCAGAATCAGCCCCAGCATTTT
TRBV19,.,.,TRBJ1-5,CASTRDGNQPQHF,TGTGCCAGTACCCGGGACGGTAATCAGCCCCAGCATTTT
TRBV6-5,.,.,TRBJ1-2,CASRGLTYGYTF,TGTGCCAGCAGAGGGTTGACCTATGGCTACACCTTC
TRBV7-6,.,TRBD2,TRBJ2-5,CASSVSGVAGYQETQYF,TGTGCCAGCAGCGTTTCTGGGGTAGCGGGATATCAAGAGACCCAGTACTTC
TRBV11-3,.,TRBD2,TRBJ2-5,CASSLDRTSGSETQYF,TGTGCCAGCAGCTTAGATCGAACTAGCGGGAGCGAGACCCAGTACTTC
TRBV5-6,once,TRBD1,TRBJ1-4,CASSPRTGQALLPNEKLFF,TGTGCCAGCAGCCCCAGAACCGGACAGGCCCTTTTACCGAATGAAAAACTGTTTTTT
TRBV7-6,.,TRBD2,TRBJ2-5,CASSPGRGGTQYF,TGTGCCAGCAGCCCTGGGAGGGGAGGGACCCAGTACTTC
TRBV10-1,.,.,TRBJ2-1,CASSEGGYSYNEQFF,TGCGCCAGCAGTGAGGGGGGATACTCCTACAATGAGCAGTTCTTC
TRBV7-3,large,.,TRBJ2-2,CASSLTWAGWTGELFF,TGTGCCAGCAGCTTAACGTGGGCGGGATGGACCGGGGAGCTGTTTTTT
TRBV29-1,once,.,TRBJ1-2,CSVLTGNYGYTF,TGCAGCGTCCTGACAGGCAACTATGGCTACACCTTC
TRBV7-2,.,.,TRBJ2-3,CASSFRTDTQYF,TGTGCCAGCAGCTTTAGGACAGATACGCAGTATTTT
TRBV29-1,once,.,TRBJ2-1,CSVEGQSSYNEQFF,TGCAGCGTTGAAGGTCAAAGCTCCTACAATGAGCAGTTCTTC
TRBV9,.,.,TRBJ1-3,CASSVDGSSGNTIYF,TGTGCCAGCAGCGTAGACGGGAGCTCTGGAAACACCATATATTTT
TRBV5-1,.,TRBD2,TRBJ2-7,CATAWVSGNEQYF,TGCGCCACTGCCTGGGTTAGCGGGAACGAGCAGTACTTC
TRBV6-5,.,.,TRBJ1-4,CASSTGHRIGKLFF,TGTGCCAGCAGCACGGGACATAGGATTGGAAAACTGTTTTTT
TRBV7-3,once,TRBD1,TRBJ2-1,CASSPGQGMFF,TGTGCCAGCAGCCCGGGACAGGGGATGTTCTTC
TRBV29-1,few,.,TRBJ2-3,CSVIGDTDTQYF,TGCAGCGTCATCGGGGACACAGATACGCAGTATTTT
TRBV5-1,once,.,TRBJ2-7,CASSMGPGAYEQYF,TGCGCCAGCAGCATGGGACCGGGCGCCTACGAGCAGTACTTC
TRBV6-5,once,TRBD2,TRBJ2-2,CASSSGLAGDAGELFF,TGTGCCAGCAGTTCGGGACTAGCGGGAGATGCCGGGGAGCTGTTTTTT
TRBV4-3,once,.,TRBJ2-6,CASSHRGPGANVLTF,TGCGCCAGCAGCCATCGGGGGCCTGGGGCCAACGTCCTGACTTTC
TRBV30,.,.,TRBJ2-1,CAWSVRFQGNSYNEQFF,TGTGCCTGGAGTGTACGGTTCCAGGGGAACTCCTACAATGAGCAGTTCTTC
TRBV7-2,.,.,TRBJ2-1,CASSLDWNSYNEQFF,TGTGCCAGCAGCTTAGACTGGAACTCCTACAATGAGCAGTTCTTC
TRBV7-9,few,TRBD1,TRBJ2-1,CASSRTGTGEPNEQFF,TGTGCCAGCAGTCGAACCGGGACAGGGGAGCCCAATGAGCAGTTCTTC
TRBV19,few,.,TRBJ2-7,CASSLGQFSYEQYF,TGTGCCAGTAGTCTCGGACAGTTTTCCTACGAGCAGTACTTC
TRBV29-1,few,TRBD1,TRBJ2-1,CSVEAPDRSSYNEQFF,TGCAGCGTTGAAGCCCCGGACAGGAGCTCCTACAATGAGCAGTTCTTC
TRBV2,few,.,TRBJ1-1,CASNGLNTEAFF,TGTGCCAGCAATGGATTGAACACTGAAGCTTTCTTT